The clone carrying this T cell receptor beta chain was seen at least ten times. The investigators amplified TCR beta CDR3 regions from RNA transcripts. HTBI primers were employed in a first-round RT-PCR of the TCR CDR3. Each CDR3 protein gets one entry after TCRdb re-called the multiplex PCR reads with MiXCR. The sample yields approximately 520,000 distinct CDR3 sequences, around 24% seen once. This sample is drawn from a study of T cells in Graves' hyperthyroidism and ophthalmopathy. Overall study context: Peripheral blood sampling occurred at initial diagnosis, before any treatment.

CDR1 and CDR2 from the germline V gene are LNHNV and YYDKDF (reference sequence). This CDR3 is 15 amino acids long. V lost 5 bases and J lost 3; bases outside the gene matches: 9. Lactation, pregnancy, other autoimmune disease or uncontrolled infection led to exclusion of patients. The sample taken for sequencing was blood. This rearrangement joins TRBV15 to TRBJ1-1, with 7 bases identical to TRBD1. This TCR was sampled from a woman aged 25 to 45 with Graves' ophthalmopathy. The CDR3 DNA is TGTGCCACCAGCTCTCGACAGGGATGGGACACTGAAGCTTTCTTT. Translated, it gives CATSSRQGWDTEAFF.